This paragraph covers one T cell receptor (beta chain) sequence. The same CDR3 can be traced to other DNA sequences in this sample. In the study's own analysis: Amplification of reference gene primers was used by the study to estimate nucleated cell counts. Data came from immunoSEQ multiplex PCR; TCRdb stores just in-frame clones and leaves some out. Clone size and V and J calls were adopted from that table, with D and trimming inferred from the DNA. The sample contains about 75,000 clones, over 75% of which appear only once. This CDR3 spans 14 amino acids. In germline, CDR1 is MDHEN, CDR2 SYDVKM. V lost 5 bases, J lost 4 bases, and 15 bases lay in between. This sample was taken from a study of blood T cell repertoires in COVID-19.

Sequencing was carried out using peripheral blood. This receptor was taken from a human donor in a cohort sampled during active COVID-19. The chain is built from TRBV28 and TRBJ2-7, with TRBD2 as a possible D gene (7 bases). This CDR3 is CASSAPGGFYEQYF. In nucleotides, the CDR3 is TGTGCCAGCAGTGCCCCGGGGGGCTTTTACGAGCAGTACTTC.